These 26 T cell receptor beta chains were sequenced from one sample in a study of shared clonotypes between healthy human individuals. Here immunoSEQ multiplex PCR was the method, and the copy in TCRdb shows in-frame clones only, minus some. The sample records about 2,500,000 clones, just over 90% being singletons. Material for sequencing was naive CD4+ T cells sorted from blood. Subset denoted: CD45RA+ positively selected. The receptor set was obtained from a man between 18 and 35 years old in good health.

The rearrangement uses TRBV27 and TRBJ2-6; TRBD2 matches 10 bases. CDR1 and CDR2 (germline): MNHEY, SMNVEV (reference sequence). This CDR3 region has 18 residues. V was pared by 5 bases and J by 2 bases, with 9 bases of the junction left unmatched. This chain's CDR3 is CASSLTGTSVTGANVLTF. The CDR3 DNA reads TGTGCCAGCAGTCTAACCGGGACTAGCGTGACTGGGGCCAACGTCCTGACTTTC.

This clone was counted a single time. This rearrangement joins TRBV10-3 to TRBJ2-2, with D uncertain. Germline V gene lookup returns CDR1 ENHRY and CDR2 SYGVKD. Trimming removed 7 bases at V and 4 bases at J, with 7 bases between. This CDR3 spans 12 amino acids. CDR3 sequence: CAITRTTGELFF. In DNA form, the CDR3 reads TGTGCCATCACCCGTACCACCGGGGAGCTGTTTTTT.

CDR3 sequence: CASTPHTGSYGYTF. The CDR3 DNA reads TGTGCCAGCACCCCCCATACCGGGAGCTATGGCTACACCTTC. This chain uses TRBV6-5 with TRBJ1-2; D is undetermined. V dropped 7 bases and J dropped 4 bases, with 16 bases sitting between them. The CDR3 covers 14 residues. CDR1 and CDR2 from the germline V gene are MNHEY and SVGAGI.

The rearrangement joins TRBV5-1 to TRBJ2-3; TRBD2 agrees at 14 bases. This CDR3 spans 15 amino acids. V was clipped by 5 bases and J by 4 bases; unmatched bases: 3. CDR1 SGHRS and CDR2 YFSETQ come from the germline V gene. DNA of the CDR3: TGCGCCAGCAGTCGACTAGCGGGAGGGTCAGATACGCAGTATTTT. This gives the protein CASSRLAGGSDTQYF.

This clone came up once. This sequence joins TRBV4-2 and TRBJ2-1; tentative D call: TRBD1 (5 bases). V lost 4 bases and J 0 bases, leaving 13 bases between the germline ends. The CDR3 consists of 16 residues. Germline assignment: CDR1 LGHNA and CDR2 YNFKEQ. The CDR3: CASSPFQGSSYNEQFF. In DNA form, the CDR3 reads TGTGCCAGCAGCCCATTTCAGGGAAGCTCCTACAATGAGCAGTTCTTC.

V gene TRBV2 combines with J gene TRBJ2-1; 7 bases align to TRBD2. Germline V gene data show CDR1 as SNHLY and CDR2 as FYNNEI. This CDR3 has 14 residues. Trimming took 1 base from V and 5 from J; bases not matched to a gene: 2. Here the CDR3 DNA reads TGTGCCAGCAGTGAAGAGGGACTAAACAATGAGCAGTTCTTC. As protein: CASSEEGLNNEQFF.

This chain uses TRBV6-6 with TRBJ2-5, with 8 bases fitting TRBD2. V shed 2 bases, J shed 5 bases, and the junction held 10 bases outside the gene matches. In germline, CDR1 is MNHNY, CDR2 SVGAGI (reference sequence). The length of the CDR3 is 16 residues. The CDR3 DNA reads TGTGCCAGCAGTTACGGGTTAGCGGGATCAGAGGAGACCCAGTACTTC. This sequence encodes CASSYGLAGSEETQYF.

The V gene is TRBV19, the J gene TRBJ1-6, with D uncertain. From germline, CDR1 is LNHDA and CDR2 SQIVND (reference sequence). Trimming shortened V by 6 bases and J by 7 bases, and 13 bases separated the two germline ends. This CDR3 is built from 14 residues. CDR3 sequence: CASSRGFSNSPLHF. DNA for the CDR3: TGTGCCAGTAGCCGGGGATTCTCGAATTCACCCCTCCACTTT.

This chain joins TRBV19 and TRBJ2-7; TRBD1 aligns across 8 bases. The germline gives CDR1 LNHDA, CDR2 SQIVND (reference sequence). The CDR3 covers 14 residues. V lost 6 bases, J lost 6 bases, and 10 bases stayed unmatched. CDR3 nucleotide sequence: TGTGCCAGTAGCATTGGGACAGGTCGACGCGAGCAGTACTTC. Translation gives CASSIGTGRREQYF. The full variable domain, with the rest looked up from reference TRBV19 and TRBJ2-7, is DGGITQSPKYLFRKEGQNVTLSCEQNLNHDAMYWYRQDPGQGLRLIYYSQIVNDFQKGDIAEGYSVSREKKESFPLTVTSAQKNPTAFYLCASSIGTGRREQYFGPGTRLTVT.

This clone was counted once. V and J are TRBV6-5 and TRBJ2-7, with a tentative D call TRBD1 (6 bases). The CDR3 is 14 amino acids. V was shortened by 4 bases and J by 3 bases, with 13 bases between the two germline ends. CDR1 is MNHEY and CDR2 is SVGAGI in the germline V gene. CDR3 protein: CASSLHRVGYEQYF. CDR3 sequence (DNA): TGTGCCAGCAGTTTACACAGGGTGGGCTACGAGCAGTACTTC.

The chain recombines TRBV2 with TRBJ1-5, with D uncertain. Deletions cut 4 bases from V and 5 bases from J, with 12 bases between. CDR3 length: 14 amino acids. Per the germline V gene, CDR1 is SNHLY and CDR2 is FYNNEI. The CDR3 nucleotides are TGTGCCAGCAGTGGCCGAGGCCAATATCAGCCCCAGCATTTT. It translates to CASSGRGQYQPQHF.

This sequence joins TRBV6-1 and TRBJ1-2; D unresolved. Per the germline V gene, CDR1 is MNHNS and CDR2 is SASEGT. The CDR3 spans 15 residues. Trimming shortened V by 4 bases and J by 8 bases, and 20 bases separated the two germline ends. Here the CDR3 DNA reads TGTGCCAGCAGTGGGGGTTTGTTGGGTTCCGTGGGCTACACCTTC. Translation gives CASSGGLLGSVGYTF.

The chain carries TRBV11-2 and TRBJ2-7; 9 nucleotides agree with TRBD1. The ends lost 4 bases at V and 6 bases at J; junction bases unmatched: 7. The CDR3 loop spans 14 amino acids. Germline CDR1 reads SGHAT; CDR2 reads FQNNGV. The CDR3, as DNA: TGTGCCAGCAGCTATTTGGGACAGGGAGGCGAGCAGTACTTC. Encoded protein: CASSYLGQGGEQYF.

The rearrangement uses TRBV28 and TRBJ1-5; the match to TRBD1 covers 9 bases. CDR3 length: 15 residues. Germline loops: CDR1 MDHEN, CDR2 SYDVKM. After removal of 6 bases from V and 5 bases from J, the junction contained 8 bases not matched to a gene. CDR3 sequence: CASSSGQGDYQPQHF. The CDR3 DNA follows: TGTGCCAGCAGCTCGGGACAGGGAGATTATCAGCCCCAGCATTTT.

As concerns this clone: The same CDR3 is also encoded by other DNA sequences in this sample. This chain connects TRBV28 to TRBJ2-7; D call uncertain. The length of the CDR3 is 11 residues. V lost 4 bases and J 4 bases, leaving 5 bases between the germline ends. The germline V gene encodes CDR1 MDHEN and CDR2 SYDVKM. Written as DNA, the CDR3 is TGTGCCAGCAGTTCCCGGTACGAGCAGTACTTC. This encodes CASSSRYEQYF.

To note about this clone: The sample holds other DNA sequences that translate to the same CDR3. In DNA form, the CDR3 reads TGTGCCAGTAGTATAGAGGGGAACACTGAAGCTTTCTTT. Protein: CASSIEGNTEAFF. The rearrangement uses TRBV19 and TRBJ1-1; D remains unclear. The germline V and J ends were trimmed by 0 bases and 1 base, with 3 bases remaining between them. CDR1 and CDR2 (germline): LNHDA, SQIVND (reference sequence). The CDR3 is 13 amino acids. The whole variable domain, filled in from reference TRBV19 and TRBJ1-1, reads DGGITQSPKYLFRKEGQNVTLSCEQNLNHDAMYWYRQDPGQGLRLIYYSQIVNDFQKGDIAEGYSVSREKKESFPLTVTSAQKNPTAFYLCASSIEGNTEAFFGQGTRLTVV.

The chain carries TRBV7-8 and TRBJ2-7; weak D call: TRBD1 (5 bases). Trimming took 4 bases from V and 0 from J, leaving 13 bases between them. This CDR3 is 15 amino acids long. CDR1 and CDR2 (germline): SGHVS, FQNEAQ. The CDR3 here is CASSSQGISSYEQYF. Written as DNA, the CDR3 is TGTGCCAGCAGCTCCCAGGGAATTTCCTCCTACGAGCAGTACTTC.

This rearrangement joins TRBV6-1 to TRBJ1-4; D is perhaps TRBD1 (6 bases). The ends were cut back, 7 bases at V and 5 bases at J, with 14 bases in the middle. This CDR3 spans 14 amino acids. Germline CDR1 MNHNS, CDR2 SASEGT. The CDR3 here is CASTSGASNEKLFF. The DNA for the CDR3 is TGTGCCAGCACCTCAGGGGCGTCGAATGAAAAACTGTTTTTT.

The chain is built from TRBV28 and TRBJ1-2, with 7 bases fitting TRBD1. Germline CDR1 and CDR2: MDHEN and SYDVKM. CDR3 length equals 14 residues. The ends lost 2 bases at V and 4 bases at J; junction bases unmatched: 4. Written as DNA, the CDR3 is TGTGCCAGCAGTTTAGAGGGGGCAACCTATGGCTACACCTTC. As protein: CASSLEGATYGYTF.

The chain carries TRBV4-1 and TRBJ1-1; D uncertain. V was clipped by 4 bases and J by 0 bases, with 18 bases between them. There are 17 residues in the CDR3. The V gene's germline CDR1 is MGHRA and CDR2 YSYEKL. The CDR3 here is CASSRFQVAIMNTEAFF. DNA for the CDR3: TGCGCCAGCAGCCGATTTCAGGTAGCTATCATGAACACTGAAGCTTTCTTT.

The V and J genes are TRBV12-5 and TRBJ2-7; TRBD2 matches 9 bases. CDR1 and CDR2 from the germline V gene are LGHNT and FRNRAP. The trim removed 0 bases at V and 5 bases at J, leaving 8 bases unmatched. The CDR3 extends over 16 amino acids. The CDR3 loop is CASGLVLASGVHEQYF. The DNA for the CDR3 is TGTGCTAGTGGTTTGGTACTAGCTAGCGGGGTCCACGAGCAGTACTTC.

V and J are TRBV2 and TRBJ1-5, with 8 bases lining up with TRBD1. The germline gives CDR1 SNHLY, CDR2 FYNNEI. CDR3 size: 19 residues. V shed 1 base, J shed 2 bases, and the junction held 13 bases outside the gene matches. Written as DNA, the CDR3 is TGTGCCAGCAGTGAAGATCCGGACAGGGCAACCAACGGCAATCAGCCCCAGCATTTT. Residues: CASSEDPDRATNGNQPQHF. The whole variable domain, remainder taken from reference TRBV2 and TRBJ1-5, is EPEVTQTPSHQVTQMGQEVILRCVPISNHLYFYWYRQILGQKVEFLVSFYNNEISEKSEIFDDQFSVERPDGSNFTLKIRSTKLEDSAMYFCASSEDPDRATNGNQPQHFGDGTRLSIL.

The chain carries TRBV5-4 and TRBJ2-1; 7 bases match TRBD2. The CDR3 has 16 amino acids. Per germline, CDR1 SGHNT and CDR2 YYREEE (reference sequence). The trim removed 0 bases at V and 1 base at J, leaving 4 bases unmatched. CDR3 sequence reads: CASSLDSGYSYNEQFF. The CDR3 coding sequence is TGTGCCAGCAGCTTGGATAGCGGGTATTCCTACAATGAGCAGTTCTTC.

The V gene is TRBV15, the J gene TRBJ2-6; D is undetermined. V gave up 0 bases and J gave up 0 bases, with 12 bases separating them. Germline V lookup: CDR1 LNHNV, CDR2 YYDKDF (reference sequence). This CDR3 has 18 amino acids. CDR3 sequence reads: CATSRDGHVSSGANVLTF. CDR3 coding DNA: TGTGCCACCAGCAGAGATGGGCACGTGAGCTCTGGGGCCAACGTCCTGACTTTC.

On this clone itself: Other DNA sequences of this sample code for an identical CDR3. The chain has TRBV18 and TRBJ1-1, with D possibly matching TRBD1 (6 bases). This CDR3 has 13 amino acids. From germline, CDR1 is KGHSH and CDR2 LQKENI. The V end lost 3 bases, the J end lost 3 bases, and 8 bases lay between the germline ends. The CDR3 DNA follows: TGTGCCAGCTCACCCAACAGGGACACTGAAGCTTTCTTT. Translating it yields CASSPNRDTEAFF.

This sequence joins TRBV6-5 and TRBJ1-4; D gene uncertain. Deletions cut 6 bases from V and 8 bases from J, with 10 bases between. The CDR3 is 12 amino acids. Germline V lookup: CDR1 MNHEY, CDR2 SVGAGI. The CDR3 is CASSHLGEKLFF. The CDR3 nucleotides read TGTGCCAGCAGCCACTTGGGCGAAAAACTGTTTTTT.